The entry that follows covers one T cell receptor (beta chain) sequence. This sample is drawn from a study of blood T cell repertoires in COVID-19. Per the authors' pipeline: Amplification of reference gene primers provided the estimated nucleated cell counts. Here immunoSEQ multiplex PCR was the method, and the copy in TCRdb shows in-frame clones only, minus some. V, J and clone size reflect that table, while D and trimming were determined from the DNA. Seen here are over 200,000 clones, around 85% observed once, and the top ten hold roughly 4.9%. CDR1 is SGHKS, CDR2 YYEKEE, per germline (reference sequence). Trimming removed 4 bases from V and 0 bases from J; junction bases left unmatched: 7. CDR3 size: 16 residues.

Sequencing was done on a sample of peripheral blood. This receptor was obtained from a human donor in a cohort sampled during active COVID-19. The J gene is TRBJ2-4, the V gene TRBV5-5, with 7 bases matching TRBD1. For the CDR3, the DNA is TGTGCCAGCAGCGTGACAGGGTCGTTAGCCAAAAACATTCAGTACTTC. Translated, it gives CASSVTGSLAKNIQYF.